This T cell receptor beta chain was sequenced during a study of vaccination effects on CD4 cells after COVID-19. Broader study findings: Late in the post-vaccination period, infection-induced and vaccine-induced clones underwent marked clonal contraction.

To note about this clone: What it recognizes is unknown.

The CDR3 has 15 amino acids. Trimming removed 0 bases from V and 7 bases from J, with 13 bases in between. The germline CDR1 and CDR2 sequences are SGDLS and YYNGEE. Libraries were prepared by immunoSEQ multiplex PCR; TCRdb keeps only in-frame clonotypes and omits some of them. The sample includes about 79,000 clones, roughly four fifths of them seen just once. Ahead of sequencing, the ViraFEST assay grew antigen-specific CD4+ T cells using viral peptide pools. Researchers isolated CD4+ T cells once about eleven days of culture had elapsed. Nucleocapsid antibodies were negative in the vaccine recipients, who had never had SARS-CoV-2 infection. Wells containing approximately 2 million PBMC each were cultured with roughly 10 IU/ml IL-2 and 8 to 10 ug/ml peptides. Half-medium changes using IL-2 medium occurred on days 3 and 7.

The sample here was CD4+ T cells from PBMCs cultured with HCoV-229E spike peptides, taken before COVID-19 vaccination. This chain uses TRBV9 with TRBJ1-4; tentatively, D is TRBD1 (6 bases). This clonotype originated in a human donor who received a COVID-19 vaccine. The chain's CDR3 is CASSVARGAGEKLFF. CDR3 nucleotide sequence: TGTGCCAGCAGCGTAGCTCGGGGGGCGGGTGAAAAACTGTTTTTT.